This is a list of T cell receptor beta chains from one sample in a study of blood T cell repertoires in COVID-19. Here immunoSEQ multiplex PCR was the method, and the copy in TCRdb shows in-frame clones only, minus some. This sample has about 120,000 clones; about 80% occur once, and the top ten carry 7.5%. Sequencing used peripheral blood. The receptors stem from a man between 65 and 85 years old with active or convalescent COVID-19. Both conserved end residues are part of each CDR3. A D gene is named only where the DNA matches it firmly. Clone size is shown for a subset of rows, as once, few, many or a class of expanded clone.

TRBJ2-6	NA	TRBV7-7	TRBD1	CASSGTGKVAGANVLTF	TGTGCCAGCAGCGGGACAGGGAAAGTCGCTGGGGCCAACGTCCTGACTTTC
TRBJ2-5	few	TRBV10-3	TRBD2	CAISESILGGRAETQYF	TGTGCCATCAGTGAGTCGATTCTGGGCGGGAGGGCAGAGACCCAGTACTTC
TRBJ1-1	NA	TRBV27	NA	CASSFNRGNTEAFF	TGTGCCAGCAGTTTCAATCGGGGGAACACTGAAGCTTTCTTT
TRBJ2-5	NA	TRBV19	NA	CASSRAGQETQYF	TGTGCCAGTAGTAGGGCGGGTCAAGAGACCCAGTACTTC
TRBJ1-1	NA	TRBV3-1/TRBV3-2	NA	CASSFGENTEAFF	TGTGCCAGCAGTTTCGGGGAAAACACTGAAGCTTTCTTT
TRBJ2-1	NA	TRBV25-1	TRBD1	CASSVQGAIDEQFF	TGTGCCAGCAGTGTACAGGGGGCGATCGATGAGCAGTTCTTC
TRBJ2-7	NA	TRBV30	TRBD1	CAWNPGTGTYEQYF	TGTGCCTGGAATCCCGGGACAGGGACCTACGAGCAGTACTTC
TRBJ1-6	NA	TRBV7-3	NA	CASSFWTDNSPLHF	TGTGCCAGCAGCTTCTGGACAGATAATTCACCCCTCCACTTT
TRBJ1-2	NA	TRBV18	NA	CASSPKVDSYGYTF	TGTGCCAGCTCACCAAAAGTTGACAGCTATGGCTACACCTTC
TRBJ2-3	NA	TRBV7-2	TRBD2	CASSLNGGATDTQYF	TGTGCCAGCAGCTTAAACGGGGGGGCCACAGATACGCAGTATTTT
TRBJ2-3	NA	TRBV7-2	NA	CASSLGPSTDTQYF	TGTGCCAGCAGCTTAGGTCCGAGCACAGATACGCAGTATTTT
TRBJ1-2	NA	TRBV11-2	NA	CASSPLVGVVIGYTF	TGTGCCAGCAGCCCCCTCGTCGGGGTTGTTATCGGCTACACCTTC
TRBJ2-7	NA	TRBV4-2	NA	CASSQDLQGTGVSYEQYF	TGTGCCAGCAGCCAAGATCTACAGGGGACTGGAGTCTCCTACGAGCAGTACTTC
TRBJ2-1	NA	TRBV27	TRBD1	CASSLKGAINDEQFF	TGTGCCAGCAGTTTAAAGGGGGCGATTAACGATGAGCAGTTCTTC
TRBJ1-1	NA	TRBV19	NA	CASSIVYGNMNTEAFF	TGTGCCAGTAGTATAGTTTACGGGAATATGAACACTGAAGCTTTCTTT
TRBJ2-7	NA	TRBV10-3	TRBD2	CAISGGGSSYEQYF	TGTGCCATCAGTGGCGGGGGATCGTCCTACGAGCAGTACTTC
TRBJ2-7	NA	TRBV28	TRBD2	CASSLHGGRPKSYEQYF	TGTGCCAGCAGTTTACATGGCGGGAGACCGAAGTCCTACGAGCAGTACTTC
TRBJ2-4	once	TRBV4-2	TRBD1	CASSQAGQGAVNIQYF	TGTGCCAGCAGCCAAGCGGGACAGGGGGCAGTAAACATTCAGTACTTC
TRBJ2-7	NA	TRBV27	NA	CASKLSAGTYEQYF	TGTGCCAGCAAGCTATCGGCAGGAACCTACGAGCAGTACTTC
TRBJ1-1	few	TRBV6-5	TRBD1	CASSRTGSTREAFF	TGTGCCAGCAGTAGGACAGGGAGTACAAGGGAAGCTTTCTTT
TRBJ2-3	NA	TRBV4-2	TRBD2	CASSQERAVAGGPGDTQYF	TGTGCCAGCAGCCAAGAAAGGGCCGTAGCGGGAGGGCCTGGAGATACGCAGTATTTT
TRBJ2-1	NA	TRBV10-3	TRBD2	CAISESASGNEQFF	TGTGCCATCAGTGAGTCGGCTAGCGGGAATGAGCAGTTCTTC
TRBJ1-6	NA	TRBV9	NA	CASSAKVTDSPLHF	TGTGCCAGCAGCGCAAAGGTGACAGATTCACCCCTCCACTTT
TRBJ2-5	few	TRBV2	TRBD1	CASSETGTGGRETQYF	TGTGCCAGCAGTGAAACCGGGACAGGGGGCCGGGAGACCCAGTACTTC
TRBJ2-2	NA	TRBV7-5	NA	CVRSLGRLHYSNTGELFF	TGTGTCAGAAGCTTAGGGAGACTACACTACTCTAACACCGGGGAGCTGTTTTTT
TRBJ1-4	NA	TRBV3-1/TRBV3-2	TRBD1	CASSQGDRANEKLFF	TGTGCCAGCAGCCAAGGGGACAGGGCTAATGAAAAACTGTTTTTT
TRBJ1-2	few	TRBV3-1/TRBV3-2	TRBD1	CASSPKTGRSGYTF	TGTGCCAGCAGTCCTAAGACAGGGAGGAGTGGCTACACCTTC
TRBJ2-3	NA	TRBV29-1	NA	CSVEGHAGDTQYF	TGCAGCGTTGAGGGCCATGCGGGTGATACGCAGTATTTT
TRBJ2-3	NA	TRBV9	NA	CASSVKDRRGVTDTQYF	TGTGCCAGCAGCGTAAAGGACAGGAGGGGTGTGACAGATACGCAGTATTTT
TRBJ2-7	NA	TRBV28	NA	CASSSSTGSYEQYF	NA